Presented here are 26 T cell receptor beta chains from one specimen sequenced in a study of T cell responses to AZD1222 COVID-19 vaccine. TCRdb keeps only in-frame clones here, not all; method: immunoSEQ multiplex PCR. This table has tens of thousands of clones, more than 80% appearing once. The material was peripheral blood, obtained on day 0 of MenACWY control vaccination. Source of these receptors: an adult in good health.

Judged by abundance, this clone is large (0.1 to 1%). This sample also contains other DNA sequences that code for the same CDR3. The chain has TRBV19 and TRBJ2-3; no clear D. Per germline, CDR1 LNHDA and CDR2 SQIVND (reference sequence). This CDR3 has 12 residues. With 3 bases removed from V and 1 base from J, the gap between germline ends came to 2 bases. The CDR3 sequence is CASSIGTDTQYF. The CDR3 DNA follows: TGTGCCAGTAGTATTGGCACAGATACGCAGTATTTT.

This clone appeared a single time. The genes are TRBV19 and TRBJ2-5, with D possibly matching TRBD2 (6 bases). The V end was cut by 10 bases, the J end by 2 bases, with 11 bases between. Germline lookup yields CDR1 LNHDA and CDR2 SQIVND (reference sequence). The CDR3 sequence is 12 residues long. The CDR3 loop is CATSGGQETQYF. Here the CDR3 DNA reads TGTGCCACCTCAGGAGGGCAAGAGACCCAGTACTTC. Based on the CDR3 plus reference TRBV19 and TRBJ2-5, the full variable domain is DGGITQSPKYLFRKEGQNVTLSCEQNLNHDAMYWYRQDPGQGLRLIYYSQIVNDFQKGDIAEGYSVSREKKESFPLTVTSAQKNPTAFYLCATSGGQETQYFGPGTRLLVL.

V usage is TRBV19 and J usage is TRBJ2-7; no reliable D call. The CDR3 runs to 15 residues. The germline V and J ends were trimmed by 1 base and 1 base, with 11 bases remaining between them. In germline, CDR1 is LNHDA, CDR2 SQIVND (reference sequence). The DNA for the CDR3 is TGTGCCAGTAGTATAGGATACGGGTCTTCCTACGAGCAGTACTTC. Amino acids: CASSIGYGSSYEQYF.

This clone was seen a handful of times. V is TRBV5-1 and J is TRBJ1-1; TRBD1 agrees at 10 bases. The CDR3 sequence is 15 residues long. Germline V gene lookup returns CDR1 SGHRS and CDR2 YFSETQ. With V trimmed by 4 bases and J by 1 base, 4 bases remained unmatched. In DNA form, the CDR3 reads TGCGCCAGCAGCCAGGGGACAGGGGCGAACACTGAAGCTTTCTTT. It yields the protein CASSQGTGANTEAFF.

The rearrangement links TRBV4-2 to TRBJ2-1, with D tentatively TRBD1 (6 bases). CDR1 is LGHNA and CDR2 is YNFKEQ in the germline V gene. The CDR3 is 17 residues long. Trimming removed 2 bases from V and 5 bases from J, with 19 bases in between. DNA for the CDR3: TGTGCCAGCAGCCAAAGAAAAGGGAACAGGGTCCACAATGAGCAGTTCTTC. Its protein product is CASSQRKGNRVHNEQFF.

This clone was picked up a small number of times. J is TRBJ1-5 and V is TRBV19; D may be TRBD1 (6 bases). The V end lost 6 bases, the J end lost 0 bases, and 12 bases lay between the germline ends. The germline gives CDR1 LNHDA, CDR2 SQIVND (reference sequence). The CDR3 contains 15 residues. CDR3 sequence (DNA): TGTGCCAGTAGCTGGACAGCAGATAGCAATCAGCCCCAGCATTTT. Its protein is CASSWTADSNQPQHF.

The V gene is TRBV30, the J gene TRBJ2-3; the D call may be TRBD1 or TRBD2 (5 bases each). V shed 2 bases and J shed 2 bases, with 8 bases lying between them. CDR1 and CDR2 from the germline V gene are GTSNPN and SVGIG (reference sequence). The CDR3 contains 13 residues. This CDR3 reads CAWSPGLTDTQYF. CDR3 bases: TGTGCCTGGAGTCCGGGGCTCACAGATACGCAGTATTTT.

The chain combines TRBV5-5 with TRBJ1-2, with 7 nucleotides matching TRBD1. V lost 0 bases, J lost 2 bases, and 1 base stayed unmatched. There are 14 residues in the CDR3. Germline V CDR1 and CDR2: SGHKS, YYEKEE (reference sequence). The CDR3 sequence: CASSLVGQNYGYTF. In DNA form, the CDR3 reads TGTGCCAGCAGCTTGGTGGGACAGAACTATGGCTACACCTTC.

This CDR3 reads CASSPSGGLGWNSPLHF. In DNA, the CDR3 is TGTGCCAGTAGCCCTTCAGGTGGCCTGGGATGGAATTCACCCCTCCACTTT. The chain couples TRBV19 to TRBJ1-6; D unclear. This CDR3 comprises 17 residues. Germline V CDR1 and CDR2: LNHDA, SQIVND (reference sequence). Trimming cost V 6 bases and J 7 bases, with 22 bases left between them.

The rearrangement links TRBV19 to TRBJ2-1, with a tentative D call TRBD2 (5 bases). V was cut by 6 bases and J by 4 bases, with 13 bases left in between. The CDR3 runs to 14 residues. Germline CDR1 reads LNHDA; CDR2 reads SQIVND (reference sequence). DNA for the CDR3: TGTGCCAGTAGATTCTCCGGGAATTACAATGAGCAGTTCTTC. Translating gives CASRFSGNYNEQFF.

The gene calls are TRBV27 and TRBJ1-1; TRBD1 matches at 7 bases. This CDR3 spans 13 amino acids. The ends lost 6 bases at V and 4 bases at J; junction bases unmatched: 5. Germline loops: CDR1 MNHEY, CDR2 SMNVEV (reference sequence). CDR3 in amino acids: CASSLQGPTEAFF. The CDR3 coding sequence is TGTGCCAGCAGCTTACAGGGGCCCACTGAAGCTTTCTTT.

V gene TRBV6-5 combines with J gene TRBJ2-7; D is possibly TRBD1 or TRBD2 (7 bases each). The CDR3 has 15 amino acids. The germline gives CDR1 MNHEY, CDR2 SVGAGI. V was pared by 8 bases and J by 3 bases, with 20 bases between. The CDR3 loop is CASSTRQGGVYEQYF. As DNA, the CDR3 is TGTGCCAGCTCCACCCGACAGGGAGGGGTCTACGAGCAGTACTTC.

This sequence joins TRBV5-1 and TRBJ2-1, with 9 nucleotides matching TRBD1. Germline CDR1 and CDR2: SGHRS and YFSETQ. This CDR3 comprises 16 residues. J lost 3 bases, V lost 1 base, and 5 bases had no gene match. The CDR3 nucleotides read TGCGCCAGCAGCTTGAGGGGGACAGGGAGCTACAATGAGCAGTTCTTC. This codes for CASSLRGTGSYNEQFF.

The chain links TRBV4-3 to TRBJ2-3; 7 nucleotides align to TRBD2. The CDR3 contains 16 residues. V was pared by 1 base and J by 5 bases, with 9 bases of the junction left unmatched. Germline V gene lookup returns CDR1 LGHNA and CDR2 YSLEER. In DNA form, the CDR3 reads TGCGCCAGCAGCCAAGGGGGAGCGGGATTGGTAGATACGCAGTATTTT. Translation gives CASSQGGAGLVDTQYF.

The V gene is TRBV11-2, the J gene TRBJ2-7; weak D call: TRBD2 (5 bases). With 5 bases removed from V and 2 bases from J, the gap between germline ends came to 13 bases. The CDR3 runs 14 residues. Germline values: CDR1 SGHAT, CDR2 FQNNGV. CDR3 region: CASSARLEAYEQYF. As DNA, the CDR3 is TGTGCCAGCAGCGCCCGTTTGGAGGCCTACGAGCAGTACTTC.

A few counts support this clone. This chain joins TRBV29-1 and TRBJ1-2; D is uncertain. The V gene's germline CDR1 is SQVTM and CDR2 ANQGSEA. The CDR3 sequence is 12 residues long. V was cut by 2 bases and J by 7 bases, with 11 bases left in between. In nucleotides, the CDR3 is TGCAGCGTTGAAAGCCCCCAGCGTGGCTACACCTTC. It is translated as CSVESPQRGYTF.

The V gene is TRBV19, the J gene TRBJ1-4, with TRBD1 matching 8 bases. The CDR3 consists of 14 residues. Trimming at V came to 3 bases and at J to 7 bases, leaving 4 bases not matched to a gene. CDR1 is LNHDA and CDR2 is SQIVND in the germline V gene (reference sequence). The CDR3, as DNA: TGTGCCAGTAGTATTACAGGGGGACGTGAAAAACTGTTTTTT. This translates into CASSITGGREKLFF. Looking up the rest from reference TRBV19 and TRBJ1-4 gives the full variable domain: DGGITQSPKYLFRKEGQNVTLSCEQNLNHDAMYWYRQDPGQGLRLIYYSQIVNDFQKGDIAEGYSVSREKKESFPLTVTSAQKNPTAFYLCASSITGGREKLFFGSGTQLSVL.

This clone showed up just once. V usage is TRBV2 and J usage is TRBJ1-5, with D hard to call. V was cut by 4 bases and J by 7 bases, with 14 bases left in between. From germline, CDR1 is SNHLY and CDR2 FYNNEI. The CDR3 spans 14 residues. The CDR3 coding sequence is TGTGCCAGCAGTGCCTCAAGAGGATGGCAGCCCCAGCATTTT. It codes for CASSASRGWQPQHF.

The chain joins TRBV7-2 to TRBJ2-7; TRBD2 is a possible D gene (6 bases). Looked up from germline, CDR1 is SGHTA and CDR2 is FQGNSA. The CDR3 runs 15 residues. Trimming cost V 4 bases and J 9 bases, with 22 bases left between them. In DNA form, the CDR3 reads TGTGCCAGCAGCTCCATGGGGCGGGAATCCCCGGGGCAGTACTTC. Its translation is CASSSMGRESPGQYF.

The chain uses TRBV5-1 and TRBJ2-6, with 9 bases that match TRBD1. The junction had 14 bases not matched to a gene; V was cut back by 4 bases and J by 0 bases. The CDR3 is 20 amino acids. Looked up from germline, CDR1 is SGHRS and CDR2 is YFSETQ. The CDR3 loop reads CASSLTYRGRLSSGANVLTF. The CDR3 DNA reads TGCGCCAGCAGCCTTACATACAGGGGGCGATTGTCCTCTGGGGCCAACGTCCTGACTTTC.

The chain couples TRBV30 to TRBJ2-7, with 11 bases lining up with TRBD2. The trim removed 1 base at V and 3 bases at J, leaving 8 bases unmatched. This CDR3 contains 16 residues. Germline CDR1 and CDR2: GTSNPN and SVGIG (reference sequence). CDR3 protein: CAWSAVGTSGVYEQYF. The CDR3 coding sequence is TGTGCCTGGAGTGCCGTTGGGACTAGCGGTGTCTACGAGCAGTACTTC.

Remarks on this clone: Germline and junction disagree at one end, which may indicate a read error. The V gene is TRBV7-7, the J gene TRBJ2-5; TRBD1 matches 8 bases. CDR3 length: 14 amino acids. Germline CDR1 is SSHAT and CDR2 is FNYEAQ (reference sequence). CDR3 protein: CASSLGRTGETQYF. The CDR3, as DNA: TGTGCTAGCAGCTTAGGAAGGACAGGGGAGACCCAGTACTTC. Combining the CDR3 with reference TRBV7-7 and TRBJ2-5 gives the whole variable domain GAGVSQSPRYKVTKRGQDVTLRCDPISSHATLYWYQQALGQGPEFLTYFNYEAQPDKSGLPSDRFSAERPEGSISTLTIQRTEQRDSAMYRCASSLGRTGETQYFGPGTRLLVL.

This clone came up a few times. The chain recombines TRBV24-1 with TRBJ2-7; D unresolved. V was trimmed by 11 bases and J by 2 bases, leaving 12 bases between them. Germline CDR1 and CDR2: KGHDR and SFDVKD. The CDR3 spans 12 residues. The CDR3 loop reads CAIIPGTYEQYF. The CDR3 nucleotides read TGTGCCATCATCCCTGGTACCTACGAGCAGTACTTC.

The chain uses TRBV5-4 and TRBJ2-5; 11 bases align to TRBD1. This CDR3 spans 15 amino acids. Per the germline V gene, CDR1 is SGHNT and CDR2 is YYREEE (reference sequence). The V segment lost 4 bases and the J segment 5 bases; nucleotides outside the gene matches: 7. The CDR3 reads CASSPRTGGQETQYF. CDR3 sequence (DNA): TGTGCCAGCAGCCCCAGGACAGGGGGCCAGGAGACCCAGTACTTC.

V is TRBV27 and J is TRBJ1-2; 8 nucleotides line up with TRBD1. The CDR3 length is 16 residues. V was pared by 5 bases and J by 7 bases, with 15 bases of the junction left unmatched. CDR1 MNHEY and CDR2 SMNVEV come from the germline V gene (reference sequence). The CDR3 bases are TGTGCCAGCAGTCCCCTCGGGGACAGGCGACGGGGTGGCTACACCTTC. Encoded protein: CASSPLGDRRRGGYTF.

The rearrangement uses TRBV29-1 and TRBJ2-2; 10 bases fit TRBD1. Germline V gene data show CDR1 as SQVTM and CDR2 as ANQGSEA. The V segment lost 5 bases and the J segment 5 bases; nucleotides outside the gene matches: 5. The CDR3 has 14 amino acids. CDR3 loop: CSVRRDRGTGELFF. The CDR3 DNA is TGCAGCGTTAGGAGGGACAGGGGTACCGGGGAGCTGTTTTTT.